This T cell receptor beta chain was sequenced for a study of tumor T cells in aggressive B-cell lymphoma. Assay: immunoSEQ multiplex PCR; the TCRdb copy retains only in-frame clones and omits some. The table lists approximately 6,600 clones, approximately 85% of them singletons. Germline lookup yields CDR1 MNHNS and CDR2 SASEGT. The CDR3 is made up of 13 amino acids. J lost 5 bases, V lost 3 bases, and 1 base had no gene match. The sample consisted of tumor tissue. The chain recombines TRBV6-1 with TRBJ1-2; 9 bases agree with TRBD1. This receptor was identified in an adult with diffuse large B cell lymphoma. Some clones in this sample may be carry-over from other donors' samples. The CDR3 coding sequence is TGTGCCAGCAGTGATGGACAGGGGTATGGCTACACCTTC. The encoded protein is CASSDGQGYGYTF.